This TCR beta chain was obtained from a study of cytomegalovirus exposure and HLA in healthy donors. In the PCR, 60 Vbeta and 13 Jbeta primers were used. This table comes from immunoSEQ multiplex PCR, and its TCRdb copy is limited to in-frame clones, with some not included. The sample consists of about 98,000 clones, around 70% of them appearing once. This clone was counted a few times. This CDR3 region has 16 residues. Germline V gene lookup returns CDR1 SGHRS and CDR2 YFSETQ. V was cut by 6 bases and J by 2 bases, with 19 bases left in between. The TCR sequence derives from a man aged 50 to 59 in good health and CMV-seronegative. The chain has TRBV5-1 and TRBJ2-3, with a possible D match to TRBD2 (7 bases). The material sequenced was PBMCs. The CDR3 sequence: CASTFGRGPITDTQYF. In DNA form, the CDR3 reads TGCGCCAGCACCTTCGGGCGGGGGCCGATCACAGATACGCAGTATTTT.